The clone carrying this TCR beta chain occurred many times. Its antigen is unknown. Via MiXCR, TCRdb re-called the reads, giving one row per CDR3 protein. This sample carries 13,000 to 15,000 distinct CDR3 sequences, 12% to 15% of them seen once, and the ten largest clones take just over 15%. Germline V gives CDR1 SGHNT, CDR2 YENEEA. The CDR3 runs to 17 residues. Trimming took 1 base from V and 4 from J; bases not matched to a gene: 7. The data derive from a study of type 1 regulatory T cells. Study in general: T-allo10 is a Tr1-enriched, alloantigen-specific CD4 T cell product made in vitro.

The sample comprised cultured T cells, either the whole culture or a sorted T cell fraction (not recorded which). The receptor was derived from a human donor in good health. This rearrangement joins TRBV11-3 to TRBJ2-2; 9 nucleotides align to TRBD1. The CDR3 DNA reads TGTGCCAGCAGCTTAGGTCTCGGGACAGGGACCACCGGGGAGCTGTTTTTT. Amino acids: CASSLGLGTGTTGELFF. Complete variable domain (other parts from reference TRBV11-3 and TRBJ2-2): EAGVVQSPRYKIIEKKQPVAFWCNPISGHNTLYWYLQNLGQGPELLIRYENEEAVDDSQLPKDRFSAERLKGVDSTLKIQPAELGDSAVYLCASSLGLGTGTTGELFFGEGSRLTVL.